The present entry profiles one T cell receptor beta chain with its context. Its antigen has not been determined. No much larger clone is present one base from it, and per-base qualities are unavailable. The trial excluded patients who had a history of autoimmune disease or who were on systemic immunosuppression. In every dose cohort, peripheral blood was drawn for TCR sequencing at baseline, cycle 4 day 1, and cycle 7 day 1. Samples came from an open-label, multicenter, first-in-human phase I dose-escalation trial of ivuxolimab. Adults with locally advanced or metastatic melanoma, renal cell carcinoma, hepatocellular carcinoma or head and neck squamous cell carcinoma were enrolled in the trial. Before TCR sequencing, CD4+ T cells and CD8+ T cells from peripheral blood were sorted into separate populations. To sequence the TCRbeta CDR3 region, genomic DNA was isolated from the sorted cells. The immunoSEQ Assay was used to sequence the TCRbeta CDR3 regions. This is the immuneACCESS table as TCRdb keeps it, with only in-frame sequences that have V and J called. A part of the clones is gone; compared with another copy, unresolved V genes explain less than half, and the rest is unexplained. This sample lists 55,000 to 65,000 clones; 86% were detected once. The biggest ten clones account for around 0.6% of the sample.

CDR3 length: 14 amino acids, cysteine to phenylalanine. Only CDR3 DNA remains: 42 bases, in frame from the first base. Per the germline V gene (reference sequence), SGHNT is the CDR1 and YYREEE is the CDR2. V is trimmed back by 0 bases and J by 5 bases, and the junction contains 3 bases that no gene match accounts for. This sample was taken from a study of OX40 agonist ivuxolimab in advanced cancers. The study in broad terms: Ivuxolimab, which targeted the costimulatory receptor OX40 (CD134), was an agonistic, fully human IgG2 monoclonal antibody. In the dose-escalation cohort, 75% to 90% of patients were male, and the mean age was around 65 years with a range of roughly 20 to 79. Intravenous ivuxolimab was administered to patients every 2 weeks at six dose levels: 0.01, 0.1, 0.3, 1.5, 3 and 10 mg/kg. Prior anti-PD-1, anti-PD-L1 or anti-CTLA-4 therapy was permitted, and checkpoint inhibitors had been received by roughly 42% of dose-escalation patients. The purpose of peripheral TCRbeta sequencing was to test whether ivuxolimab changed TCR sequence diversity and led to clonal T-cell expansion. Of the 50 or so patients in dose escalation, about 20 had hepatocellular carcinoma, about 15 had melanoma, 9 had renal cell carcinoma and 9 had head and neck cancer. Partial responses occurred in three dose-escalation patients: two with cutaneous melanoma and one with hepatocellular carcinoma. The paper reports the monotherapy dose-escalation portion (N of about 47 patients) of the phase I ivuxolimab trial.

Overall study outcomes, separate from this receptor: Partial responders in the 0.1-3.0 mg/kg groups had among the lowest normalized peripheral clonal expansion, especially among CD8+ T cells. After ivuxolimab, more expanded clones were found on average in CD8+ T cells than in CD4+ T cells. Clonal expansion of both CD4+ and CD8+ blood T cells was observed from baseline to week 6 at doses 0.1 to 3.0 mg/kg. Low levels of normalized T-cell clonal expansion were also seen in some patients who did not respond. Antigen specificity was not determined for the clonally expanded peripheral T cells.

The specimen comprised CD4+ or CD8+ T cells sorted from blood, sampled in a trial of the OX40 agonist ivuxolimab. The sequence derives from an adult with an advanced solid tumor such as melanoma, head and neck, liver or kidney cancer. This receptor chain uses TRBV5-4 and TRBJ1-2; 8 nucleotides in the junction match TRBD1. The DNA sequence is TGTGCCAGCAGCTTGGACAGGGGGTTTTATGGCTACACCTTC. Translated, this gives CASSLDRGFYGYTF.